The 11 T cell receptor beta chains reported below all come from one sample, sequenced in a study of Ad26.COV2.S vaccination and SARS-CoV-2 variants. Treatment noted: around 19 received Ad26.COV2.S at low or high dose, single or two shots; about 5 received placebo; per-sample allocation not given. Sample collection was performed on day 63 after the first vaccine or placebo injection. This table comes from immunoSEQ multiplex PCR, and its TCRdb copy is limited to in-frame clones, with some not included. The sample includes fewer than 500,000 clones, 90% of them seen just once. The specimen comprised peripheral blood, sampled in a trial of Ad26.COV2.S vaccine versus placebo. These receptors were obtained from a person aged 18-65 years who received the Ad26.COV2.S COVID-19 vaccine or a placebo.

The chain has TRBV28 and TRBJ2-5, with 8 bases that match TRBD2. Germline V CDR1 and CDR2: MDHEN, SYDVKM. J lost 2 bases, V lost 6 bases, and 8 bases had no gene match. This CDR3 comprises 15 residues. CDR3 sequence: CASSLLAEEQETQYF. For the CDR3, the DNA is TGTGCCAGCAGCCTACTAGCGGAGGAACAAGAGACCCAGTACTTC.

This clone was picked up one time. This chain joins TRBV19 and TRBJ2-7, with D unresolved. The V end lost 1 base, the J end lost 4 bases, and 11 bases lay between the germline ends. From germline, CDR1 is LNHDA and CDR2 SQIVND (reference sequence). This CDR3 has 14 residues. This chain's CDR3 is CASSIVGSRYEQYF. CDR3 DNA sequence: TGTGCCAGTAGTATAGTTGGTAGCCGGTACGAGCAGTACTTC.

The gene calls are TRBV9 and TRBJ2-3; 10 bases align to TRBD2. The CDR3 sequence is 15 residues long. Germline V gene sequence: CDR1 SGDLS, CDR2 YYNGEE. Trimming cost V 0 bases and J 4 bases; bases outside gene matches: 2. CDR3 in DNA: TGTGCCAGCAGCGTAGATACTAGCGGGGCAGATACGCAGTATTTT. Its protein product is CASSVDTSGADTQYF.

The rearrangement links TRBV29-1 to TRBJ2-5; no definite D call. Germline lookup yields CDR1 SQVTM and CDR2 ANQGSEA. The V end lost 2 bases, the J end lost 1 base, and 8 bases lay between the germline ends. The CDR3 covers 13 residues. CDR3 coding DNA: TGCAGCGTTGAATGGCAGCGCCAAGAGACCCAGTACTTC. It encodes CSVEWQRQETQYF.

The chain has TRBV6-6 and TRBJ1-2, with D unresolved. The CDR3 is 14 residues long. Germline V gene data show CDR1 as MNHNY and CDR2 as SVGAGI (reference sequence). V lost 2 bases to trimming and J lost 6 bases, with 13 bases between them. DNA for the CDR3: TGTGCCAGCAGTTACACCCACGGCTACAATGGCTACACCTTC. Encoded protein: CASSYTHGYNGYTF.

This clone was detected once. The J gene is TRBJ2-3, the V gene TRBV5-1; D perhaps matches TRBD1 (6 bases). Germline values: CDR1 SGHRS, CDR2 YFSETQ. V lost 4 bases, J lost 4 bases, and 13 bases lay in between. The CDR3 has 14 amino acids. CDR3: CASSLPQGADTQYF. CDR3 bases: TGCGCCAGCAGCCTACCACAGGGAGCAGATACGCAGTATTTT.

The gene calls are TRBV19 and TRBJ2-5; 9 bases fit TRBD1. V lost 8 bases to trimming and J lost 5 bases; unmatched junction nucleotides: 12. CDR1 and CDR2 (germline): LNHDA, SQIVND (reference sequence). The CDR3 length is 15 residues. The CDR3 is CASAYGTGSSETQYF. The CDR3 nucleotides read TGTGCCAGTGCCTACGGGACAGGGTCTTCGGAGACCCAGTACTTC. The variable domain in full, completed from reference TRBV19 and TRBJ2-5, reads DGGITQSPKYLFRKEGQNVTLSCEQNLNHDAMYWYRQDPGQGLRLIYYSQIVNDFQKGDIAEGYSVSREKKESFPLTVTSAQKNPTAFYLCASAYGTGSSETQYFGPGTRLLVL.

The J gene is TRBJ1-4, the V gene TRBV27; D is perhaps TRBD1 (5 bases). The V gene lost 6 bases and the J gene lost 7 bases, with 15 bases spanning the gap. The CDR3 totals 14 residues. Germline values: CDR1 MNHEY, CDR2 SMNVEV (reference sequence). The CDR3 sequence is CASSSWGEGEKLFF. DNA for the CDR3: TGTGCCAGCAGCTCTTGGGGGGAGGGTGAAAAACTGTTTTTT.

This chain connects TRBV19 to TRBJ1-5; no definite D call. The V gene lost 6 bases and the J gene lost 0 bases, with 12 bases spanning the gap. Germline-derived CDR1 and CDR2 are LNHDA and SQIVND (reference sequence). This CDR3 contains 15 residues. CDR3 protein: CASRLDGHSNQPQHF. CDR3 DNA sequence: TGTGCCAGTAGGTTGGACGGCCATAGCAATCAGCCCCAGCATTTT.

V gene TRBV6-2 or TRBV6-3 combines with J gene TRBJ2-7, with TRBD2 identical over 11 bases. CDR1 and CDR2 (germline): MNHEY, SVGEGT. The length of the CDR3 is 15 residues. J was trimmed by 2 bases and V by 5 bases; bases with no gene match: 5. The CDR3 DNA reads as TGTGCCAGCAGTGACCCGGGACTAGCGGCCTACGAGCAGTACTTC. Translating it yields CASSDPGLAAYEQYF.

This clone was recorded once. The rearrangement uses TRBV7-3 and TRBJ1-1, with unresolved D. This CDR3 comprises 13 residues. Trimming took 6 bases from V and 1 from J, leaving 9 bases between them. Germline V CDR1 and CDR2: SGHTA, FQGTGA. CDR3 in DNA: TGTGCCAGCAGGAAAGCAGAGAACACTGAAGCTTTCTTT. As protein: CASRKAENTEAFF.